One TCR beta chain is described in this entry. This record belongs to a study of blood T cell repertoires in COVID-19. Turning to the study itself: The cDNA or gDNA used as material had been derived from T cells, B-cell-depleted T cells, or PBMCs.

Germline values: CDR1 MNHEY, CDR2 SVGAGI. The CDR3 sequence is 15 residues long. J lost 4 bases, V lost 0 bases, and 3 bases had no gene match. In the original processing: Using reference gene primer amplification, nucleated cell counts were estimated. TCRdb's table, derived via immunoSEQ multiplex PCR, lists solely in-frame clones and lacks some. That table gives V, J and clone size, and the DNA gave D and trimming. This table holds about 500,000 clones, 85% to 90% found once. Sequencing used peripheral blood. The TCR originated in a woman between 50 and 59 years old with COVID-19, enrolled during active disease. The chain combines TRBV6-5 with TRBJ1-1; 9 bases match TRBD1. CDR3 nucleotide sequence: TGTGCCAGCAGTTACTCCTACAGGGGGCCCACTGAAGCTTTCTTT. It yields the protein CASSYSYRGPTEAFF.